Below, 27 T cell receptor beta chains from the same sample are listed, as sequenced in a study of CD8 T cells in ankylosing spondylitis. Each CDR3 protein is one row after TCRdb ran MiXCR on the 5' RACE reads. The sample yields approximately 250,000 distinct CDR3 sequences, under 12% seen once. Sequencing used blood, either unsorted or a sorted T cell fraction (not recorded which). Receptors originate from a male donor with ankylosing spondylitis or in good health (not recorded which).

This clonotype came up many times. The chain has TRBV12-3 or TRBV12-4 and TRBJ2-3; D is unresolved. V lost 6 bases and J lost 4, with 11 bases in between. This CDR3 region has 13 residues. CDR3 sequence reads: CASSADSSDTQYF. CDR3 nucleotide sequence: TGTGCCAGCAGCGCAGACTCGTCAGATACGCAGTATTTT.

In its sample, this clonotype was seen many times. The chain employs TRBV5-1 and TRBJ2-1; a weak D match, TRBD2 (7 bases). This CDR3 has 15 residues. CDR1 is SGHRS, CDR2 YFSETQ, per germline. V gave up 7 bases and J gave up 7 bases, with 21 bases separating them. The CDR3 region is CASGHVRGAGNEQFF. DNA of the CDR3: TGCGCCAGCGGCCACGTCCGGGGGGCGGGTAATGAGCAGTTCTTC.

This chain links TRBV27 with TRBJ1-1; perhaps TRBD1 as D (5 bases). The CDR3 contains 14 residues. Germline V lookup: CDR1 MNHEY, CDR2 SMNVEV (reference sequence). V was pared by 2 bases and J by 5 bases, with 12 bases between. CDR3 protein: CASSLIGATTEAFF. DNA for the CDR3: TGTGCCAGCAGTTTAATAGGGGCTACGACTGAAGCTTTCTTT.

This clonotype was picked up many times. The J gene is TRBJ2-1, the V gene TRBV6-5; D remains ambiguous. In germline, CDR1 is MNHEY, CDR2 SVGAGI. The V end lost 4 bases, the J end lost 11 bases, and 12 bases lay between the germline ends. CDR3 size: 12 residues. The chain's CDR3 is CASSFMLGQQFF. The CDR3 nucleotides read TGTGCCAGCAGTTTCATGCTCGGTCAGCAGTTCTTC.

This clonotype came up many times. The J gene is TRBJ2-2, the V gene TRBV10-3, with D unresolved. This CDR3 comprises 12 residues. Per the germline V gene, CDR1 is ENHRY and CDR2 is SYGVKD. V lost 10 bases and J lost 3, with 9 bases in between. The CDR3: CASSTYTGELFF. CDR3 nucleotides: TGTGCCAGTTCTACCTACACCGGGGAGCTGTTTTTT.

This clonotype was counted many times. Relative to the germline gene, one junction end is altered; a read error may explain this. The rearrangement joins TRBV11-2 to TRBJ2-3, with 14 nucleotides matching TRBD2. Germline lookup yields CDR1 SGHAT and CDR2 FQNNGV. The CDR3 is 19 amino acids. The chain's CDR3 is CASSVEGTSGSPSTDTQYF. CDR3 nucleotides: TGTGCCAGCAGCGTAGAGGGGACTAGCGGGAGTCCTAGCACAGATACGCAGTATTTT.

Here the CDR3 DNA reads TGTGCCTGGAGTCGGCAGATCAACACCGGGGAGCTGTTTTTT. Translating gives CAWSRQINTGELFF. The V gene is TRBV30, the J gene TRBJ2-2; D is unresolved. The germline V gene encodes CDR1 GTSNPN and CDR2 SVGIG (reference sequence). V lost 2 bases, J lost 2 bases, and 9 bases lay in between. The CDR3 is 14 residues long.

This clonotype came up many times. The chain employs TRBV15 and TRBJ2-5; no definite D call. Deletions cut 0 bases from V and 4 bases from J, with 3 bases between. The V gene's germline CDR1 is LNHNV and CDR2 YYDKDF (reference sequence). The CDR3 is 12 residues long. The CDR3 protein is CATSREVETQYF. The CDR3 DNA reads TGTGCCACCAGCAGAGAGGTAGAGACCCAGTACTTC.

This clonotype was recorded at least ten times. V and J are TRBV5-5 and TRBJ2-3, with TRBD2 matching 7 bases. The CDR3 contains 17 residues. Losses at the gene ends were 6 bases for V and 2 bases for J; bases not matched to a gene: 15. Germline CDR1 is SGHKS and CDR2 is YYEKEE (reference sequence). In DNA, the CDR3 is TGTGCCAGCACCATGGATGGGGGGGGAGGAATCACAGATACGCAGTATTTT. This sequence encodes CASTMDGGGGITDTQYF.

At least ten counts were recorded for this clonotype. The DNA of the CDR3 is TGTGCCAGCAGTTTCGGGACAGTCCCCTACGAGCAGTACTTC. Its protein product is CASSFGTVPYEQYF. The genes are TRBV12-3 or TRBV12-4 and TRBJ2-7; TRBD1 matches at 7 bases. CDR3 length: 14 residues. After removal of 3 bases from V and 2 bases from J, the junction contained 4 bases not matched to a gene.

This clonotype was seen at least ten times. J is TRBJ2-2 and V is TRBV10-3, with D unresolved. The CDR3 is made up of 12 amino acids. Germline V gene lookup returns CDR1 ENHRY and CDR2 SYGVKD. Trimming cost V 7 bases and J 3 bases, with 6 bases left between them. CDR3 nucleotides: TGTGCCATCAATGACTACACCGGGGAGCTGTTTTTT. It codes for CAINDYTGELFF.

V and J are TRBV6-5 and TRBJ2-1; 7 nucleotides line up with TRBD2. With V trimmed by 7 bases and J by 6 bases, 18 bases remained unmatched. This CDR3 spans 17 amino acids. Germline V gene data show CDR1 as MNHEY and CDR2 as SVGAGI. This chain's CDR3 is CASNPDWAGAVSNEQFF. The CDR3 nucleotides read TGTGCCAGCAACCCCGATTGGGCGGGAGCCGTCAGCAATGAGCAGTTCTTC.

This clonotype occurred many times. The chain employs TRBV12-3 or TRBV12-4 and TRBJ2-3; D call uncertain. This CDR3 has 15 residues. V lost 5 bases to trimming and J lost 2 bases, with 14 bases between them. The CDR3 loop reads CASSDPEGPTDTQYF. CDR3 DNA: TGTGCCAGCAGTGACCCCGAAGGGCCCACAGATACGCAGTATTTT.

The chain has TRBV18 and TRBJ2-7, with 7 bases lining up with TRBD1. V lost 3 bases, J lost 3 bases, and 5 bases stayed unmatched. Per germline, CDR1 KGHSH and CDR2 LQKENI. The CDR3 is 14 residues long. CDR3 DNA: TGTGCCAGCTCACCCAAGACAGGGAACTACGAGCAGTACTTC. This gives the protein CASSPKTGNYEQYF.

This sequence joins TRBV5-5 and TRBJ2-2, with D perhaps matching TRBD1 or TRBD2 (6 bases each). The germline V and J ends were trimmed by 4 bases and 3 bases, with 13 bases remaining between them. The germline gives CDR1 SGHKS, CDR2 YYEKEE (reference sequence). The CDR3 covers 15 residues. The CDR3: CASSGGQGYTGELFF. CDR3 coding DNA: TGTGCCAGCAGCGGGGGGCAGGGGTACACCGGGGAGCTGTTTTTT.

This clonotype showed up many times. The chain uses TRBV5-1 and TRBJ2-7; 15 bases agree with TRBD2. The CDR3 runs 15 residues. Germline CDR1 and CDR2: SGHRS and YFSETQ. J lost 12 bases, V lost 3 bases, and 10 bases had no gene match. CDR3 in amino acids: CASSSGTSGRSILYF. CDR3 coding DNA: TGCGCCAGCAGCTCCGGGACTAGCGGGAGGTCTATCCTGTACTTC. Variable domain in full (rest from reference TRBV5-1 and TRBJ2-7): KAGVTQTPRYLIKTRGQQVTLSCSPISGHRSVSWYQQTPGQGLQFLFEYFSETQRNKGNFPGRFSGRQFSNSRSEMNVSTLELGDSALYLCASSSGTSGRSILYFGPGTRLTVT.

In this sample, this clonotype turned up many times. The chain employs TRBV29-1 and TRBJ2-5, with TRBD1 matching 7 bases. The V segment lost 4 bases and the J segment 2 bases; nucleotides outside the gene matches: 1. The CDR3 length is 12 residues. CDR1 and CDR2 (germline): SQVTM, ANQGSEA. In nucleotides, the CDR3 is TGCAGCGTTGGCAGGGGGCAAGAGACCCAGTACTTC. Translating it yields CSVGRGQETQYF.

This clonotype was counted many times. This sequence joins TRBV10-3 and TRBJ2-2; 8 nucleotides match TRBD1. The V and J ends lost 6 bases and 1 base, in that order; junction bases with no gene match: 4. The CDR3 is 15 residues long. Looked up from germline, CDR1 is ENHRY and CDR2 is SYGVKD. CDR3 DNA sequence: TGTGCCATCAGAACCGGGACAGGGAACACCGGGGAGCTGTTTTTT. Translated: CAIRTGTGNTGELFF.

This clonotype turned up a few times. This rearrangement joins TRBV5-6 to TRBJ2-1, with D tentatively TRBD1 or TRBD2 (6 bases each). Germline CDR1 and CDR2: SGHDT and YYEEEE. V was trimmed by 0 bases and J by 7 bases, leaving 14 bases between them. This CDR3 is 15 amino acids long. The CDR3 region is CASSLERGPDNEQFF. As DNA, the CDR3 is TGTGCCAGCAGCTTGGAACGGGGGCCGGATAATGAGCAGTTCTTC.

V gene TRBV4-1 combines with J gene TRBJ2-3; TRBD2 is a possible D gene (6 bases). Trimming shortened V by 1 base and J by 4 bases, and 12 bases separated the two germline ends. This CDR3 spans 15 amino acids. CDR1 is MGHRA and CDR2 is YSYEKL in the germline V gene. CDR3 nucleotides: TGCGCCAGCAGCCAAGGCCCGGGGGAGGCAGATACGCAGTATTTT. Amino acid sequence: CASSQGPGEADTQYF.

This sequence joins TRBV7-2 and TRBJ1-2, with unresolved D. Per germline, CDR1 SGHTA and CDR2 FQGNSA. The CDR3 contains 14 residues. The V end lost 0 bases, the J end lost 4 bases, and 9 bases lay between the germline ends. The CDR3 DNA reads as TGTGCCAGCAGCTTAGCGCCCGGGCTCTATGGCTACACCTTC. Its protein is CASSLAPGLYGYTF.

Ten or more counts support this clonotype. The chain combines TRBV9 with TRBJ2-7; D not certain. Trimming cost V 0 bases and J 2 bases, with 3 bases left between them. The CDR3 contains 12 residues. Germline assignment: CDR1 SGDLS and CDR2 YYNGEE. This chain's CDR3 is CASSVGPYEQYF. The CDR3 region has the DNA TGTGCCAGCAGCGTAGGACCCTACGAGCAGTACTTC.

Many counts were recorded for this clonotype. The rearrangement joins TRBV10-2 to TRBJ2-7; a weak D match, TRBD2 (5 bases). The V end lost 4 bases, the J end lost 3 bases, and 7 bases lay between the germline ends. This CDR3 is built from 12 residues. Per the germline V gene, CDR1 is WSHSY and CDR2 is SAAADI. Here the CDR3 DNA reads TGCGCCAGCAGTGGCGGGTACTACGAGCAGTACTTC. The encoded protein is CASSGGYYEQYF.

This chain's CDR3 is CASSTWGTGGFYEQYF. CDR3 coding DNA: TGTGCCAGCAGCACCTGGGGGACAGGGGGCTTCTACGAGCAGTACTTC. The rearrangement joins TRBV7-8 to TRBJ2-7, with TRBD1 identical over 12 bases. The germline V gene encodes CDR1 SGHVS and CDR2 FQNEAQ. The CDR3 is 16 amino acids. The V gene end was trimmed by 5 bases and the J gene end by 3 bases; junction bases not matched to a gene: 8. Filled out from reference TRBV7-8 and TRBJ2-7, the complete variable domain reads GAGVSQSPRYKVAKRGQDVALRCDPISGHVSLFWYQQALGQGPEFLTYFQNEAQLDKSGLPSDRFFAERPEGSVSTLKIQRTQQEDSAVYLCASSTWGTGGFYEQYFGPGTRLTVT.

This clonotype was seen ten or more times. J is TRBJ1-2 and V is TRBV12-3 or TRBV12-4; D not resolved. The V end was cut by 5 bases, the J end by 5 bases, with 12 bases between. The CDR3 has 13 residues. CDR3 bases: TGTGCCAGCAGTCCCCCAGGAGTTTATGGCTACACCTTC. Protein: CASSPPGVYGYTF.

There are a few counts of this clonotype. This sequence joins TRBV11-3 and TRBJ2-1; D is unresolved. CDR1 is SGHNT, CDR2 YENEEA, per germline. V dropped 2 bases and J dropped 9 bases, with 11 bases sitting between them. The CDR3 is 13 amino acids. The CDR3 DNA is TGTGCCAGCAGCTTAATAAAGGGTGGTGAGCAGTTCTTC. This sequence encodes CASSLIKGGEQFF.

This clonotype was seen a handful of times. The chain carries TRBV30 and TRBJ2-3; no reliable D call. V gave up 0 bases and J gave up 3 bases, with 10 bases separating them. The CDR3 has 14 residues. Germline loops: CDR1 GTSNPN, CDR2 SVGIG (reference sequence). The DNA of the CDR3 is TGTGCCTGGAGTGTAGGCGGTGCGACAGATACGCAGTATTTT. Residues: CAWSVGGATDTQYF. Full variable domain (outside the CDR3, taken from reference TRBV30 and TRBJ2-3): SQTIHQWPATLVQPVGSPLSLECTVEGTSNPNLYWYRQAAGRGLQLLFYSVGIGQISSEVPQNLSASRPQDRQFILSSKKLLLSDSGFYLCAWSVGGATDTQYFGPGTRLTVL.